The clone carrying this TCR beta chain showed up just a few times. Its antigen is still unknown. This sample was taken from a study of persistence of HIV-infected CD4 T cells. Points from the study as a whole: TCRbeta richness was lower in CMV- and Gag-responding cells than in anti-CD3/anti-CD28-responding cells. TCR analyses could not target the rare provirus-carrying CMV-responding cells.

V lost 5 bases to trimming and J lost 6 bases; unmatched junction nucleotides: 4. The CDR3 loop spans 14 amino acids. CDR1 SEHNR and CDR2 FQNEAQ come from the germline V gene (reference sequence). The libraries were made with immunoSEQ version 4 in survey mode. The assay was immunoSEQ multiplex PCR, and TCRdb's table has in-frame clones only and misses some. The sample has about 40,000 clones, around 78% seen once; the top ten hold 14%. Cells were stimulated with overlapping HIV-1 Gag 15-mer peptides. Memory cells lacking CD40L and CD69 with high CD45RO were sorted. This TCR came from an adult man with HIV who was CMV-seropositive. The source material was CD4+ T cells sorted from PBMCs after roughly 19-hour stimulation, sampled from a patient who received antiretroviral therapy. This sequence joins TRBV7-9 and TRBJ2-2; 9 bases fit TRBD1. CDR3 coding DNA: TGTGCCAGCAGCCTACAGGGGGCCGCCGGGGAGCTGTTTTTT. It translates to CASSLQGAAGELFF.